The next 23 T cell receptor beta chains were all read from a single sample in a study of regulatory T cells in long-lasting Graves disease. Time point of the sample: newly diagnosed GD, antithyroid drugs for less than 3 months. After RNA was extracted from PBMCs, the TCR library was made from it. Combining iRepertoire HTBI primers with Arm-PCR of CDR3 regions, the authors built TCR beta libraries. A single record per CDR3 protein comes from TCRdb applying MiXCR to the multiplex PCR reads. The sample lists approximately 400,000 distinct CDR3 sequences; about 15% were seen once. In addition, the sample was reused for a study of T cells in Graves' hyperthyroidism and ophthalmopathy.

Sequencing used peripheral blood mononuclear cells (PBMCs), obtained at new diagnosis, from a patient treated with antithyroid drugs. Receptors originate from a woman under 40 with Graves disease.

At least ten counts were recorded for this clonotype. CDR3 coding DNA: TGTGCCAGCAGAGGAGTCGATGAGCAGTTCTTC. Protein: CASRGVDEQFF. This chain links TRBV12-3 or TRBV12-4 with TRBJ2-1, with D uncertain. The CDR3 covers 11 residues. Deletions cut 6 bases from V and 8 bases from J, with 8 bases between.

This clonotype came up a few times. The rearrangement joins TRBV20-1 to TRBJ1-3; D gene uncertain. Germline loops: CDR1 DFQATT, CDR2 SNEGSKA (reference sequence). Between the trimmed V and J ends, which lost 5 bases and 4 bases, there was a span of 12 bases. The CDR3 extends over 13 amino acids. The CDR3 sequence is CSAHTPAGNTIYF. CDR3 DNA: TGCAGTGCTCACACCCCCGCAGGAAACACCATATATTTT.

This clonotype was found many times. This CDR3 is CASSLKRGWNYGYTF. In nucleotides, the CDR3 is TGTGCCAGCAGTTTAAAGAGGGGATGGAACTATGGCTACACCTTC. The J gene is TRBJ1-2, the V gene TRBV12-3 or TRBV12-4, with D perhaps matching TRBD1 (5 bases). V shed 2 bases and J shed 2 bases, with 12 bases lying between them. This CDR3 contains 15 residues.

This clonotype was recorded at least ten times. The chain uses TRBV18 and TRBJ1-5, with a weak D call TRBD1 (5 bases). The germline V gene has CDR1 KGHSH and CDR2 LQKENI. V was trimmed by 1 base and J by 6 bases, leaving 7 bases between them. The CDR3 runs 13 residues. DNA of the CDR3: TGTGCCAGCTCACCACAGGGGTCTCAGCCCCAGCATTTT. This encodes CASSPQGSQPQHF.

This clonotype was recorded many times. The chain recombines TRBV18 with TRBJ1-1, with D maybe TRBD1 (6 bases). CDR1 and CDR2 from the germline V gene are KGHSH and LQKENI. V dropped 4 bases and J dropped 8 bases, with 11 bases sitting between them. The CDR3 runs to 12 residues. Here the CDR3 reads CASSRGTREAFF. The DNA for the CDR3 is TGTGCCAGCTCACGGGGGACACGAGAAGCTTTCTTT.

The sample holds many counts of this clonotype. The rearrangement uses TRBV12-3 or TRBV12-4 and TRBJ2-2; weak D call: TRBD1 (5 bases). This CDR3 has 15 residues. With 4 bases removed from V and 5 bases from J, the gap between germline ends came to 14 bases. CDR3 region: CASSSKHRKTGELFF. CDR3 DNA sequence: TGTGCCAGCAGTTCCAAACACAGGAAAACCGGGGAGCTGTTTTTT.

This clonotype was recorded at least ten times. This chain links TRBV20-1 with TRBJ2-7, with D uncertain. This CDR3 is 12 amino acids long. Trimming cost V 4 bases and J 1 base, with 8 bases left between them. Germline V CDR1 and CDR2: DFQATT, SNEGSKA (reference sequence). The CDR3 DNA follows: TGCAGTGCTACAGACAAGTCCTACGAGCAGTACTTC. It is translated as CSATDKSYEQYF.

A few counts support this clonotype. The rearrangement joins TRBV27 to TRBJ1-6; D is possibly TRBD1 (5 bases). From germline, CDR1 is MNHEY and CDR2 SMNVEV (reference sequence). V lost 7 bases and J lost 2, with 18 bases in between. The CDR3 runs 17 residues. This CDR3 is CASTLWGGGTYNSPLHF. The DNA for the CDR3 is TGTGCCAGCACCCTGTGGGGTGGGGGGACCTATAATTCACCCCTCCACTTT.

This clonotype has only one observation. This chain uses TRBV7-9 with TRBJ1-6; TRBD1 agrees at 9 bases. This CDR3 comprises 14 residues. V trimming: 5 bases; J trimming: 7 bases; junction bases outside the gene matches: 3. Germline CDR1 is SEHNR and CDR2 is FQNEAQ (reference sequence). CDR3 sequence (DNA): TGTGCCAGCAGCGCGGGACAGGGAAATTCACCCCTCCACTTT. Translation: CASSAGQGNSPLHF.

Many counts were recorded for this clonotype. The chain joins TRBV10-2 to TRBJ2-1; 7 bases map to TRBD2. Germline V gives CDR1 WSHSY, CDR2 SAAADI. CDR3 length equals 17 residues. The trim removed 0 bases at V and 4 bases at J, leaving 9 bases unmatched. Here the CDR3 reads CASSESSAASGYNEQFF. The CDR3 nucleotides are TGCGCCAGCAGTGAGTCGAGTGCGGCTAGCGGATACAATGAGCAGTTCTTC.

This clonotype was observed at least ten times. The chain carries TRBV7-9 and TRBJ2-1; TRBD2 is a possible D gene (5 bases). The CDR3 sequence is 16 residues long. From germline, CDR1 is SEHNR and CDR2 FQNEAQ (reference sequence). Trimming took 5 bases from V and 2 from J, leaving 16 bases between them. In DNA, the CDR3 is TGTGCCAGCAGCCCTGACTCAGCGGCCGCCTACAATGAGCAGTTCTTC. Amino acid sequence: CASSPDSAAAYNEQFF.

This clonotype was observed many times. V is TRBV6-1 and J is TRBJ2-3, with 7 nucleotides matching TRBD1. Germline loops: CDR1 MNHNS, CDR2 SASEGT. This CDR3 is built from 18 residues. The junction had 18 bases not matched to a gene; V was cut back by 8 bases and J by 1 base. The CDR3: CASSRPPSDTGGTDTQYF. CDR3 DNA: TGTGCCAGCTCCCGCCCGCCTTCGGACACAGGGGGCACAGATACGCAGTATTTT.

At least ten counts were recorded for this clonotype. The rearrangement uses TRBV20-1 and TRBJ2-1; 12 bases align to TRBD2. Per germline, CDR1 DFQATT and CDR2 SNEGSKA (reference sequence). V shed 6 bases and J 5 bases; nucleotides not matched to a gene: 8. This CDR3 spans 15 amino acids. The CDR3, as DNA: TGCAGTGCCACCCGGACTAGCGGGGCAGACAATGAGCAGTTCTTC. It encodes CSATRTSGADNEQFF.

This clonotype was recorded at least ten times. The chain has TRBV5-1 and TRBJ1-2; 10 positions match TRBD1. Per the germline V gene, CDR1 is SGHRS and CDR2 is YFSETQ. This CDR3 contains 17 residues. V gave up 1 base and J gave up 4 bases; unmatched junction bases: 10. DNA for the CDR3: TGCGCCAGCAGCTTGCAGCGACAGGGGGCGATTGGCTATGGCTACACCTTC. This codes for CASSLQRQGAIGYGYTF.

With respect to this clonotype: A much larger clone differs from this one at a single base, so this may be a read error. CDR3 sequence (DNA): TGTGCCGGCAGCTTATCGGGGTACTACAATGAGCAGTTCTTC. Protein: CAGSLSGYYNEQFF. The chain is built from TRBV11-2 and TRBJ2-1; a weak D match, TRBD2 (5 bases). The CDR3 consists of 14 residues. Germline V CDR1 and CDR2: SGHAT, FQNNGV.

This chain connects TRBV20-1 to TRBJ2-6; 8 bases line up with TRBD1. The ends lost 5 bases at V and 0 bases at J; junction bases unmatched: 6. This CDR3 is built from 16 residues. Germline V CDR1 and CDR2: DFQATT, SNEGSKA (reference sequence). The DNA of the CDR3 is TGCAGTGCTGGGACAGGCTACCCCTCTGGGGCCAACGTCCTGACTTTC. Encoded protein: CSAGTGYPSGANVLTF.

The V and J genes are TRBV27 and TRBJ2-5; 7 bases fit TRBD1. Germline lookup yields CDR1 MNHEY and CDR2 SMNVEV (reference sequence). Trimming at V came to 5 bases and at J to 2 bases, leaving 8 bases not matched to a gene. CDR3 size: 15 residues. CDR3 nucleotides: TGTGCCAGCAGTGGAAGGACAGGCCAACAAGAGACCCAGTACTTC. Protein product: CASSGRTGQQETQYF.

The V gene is TRBV20-1, the J gene TRBJ2-1; TRBD2 agrees at 7 bases. This CDR3 has 15 residues. Trimming took 3 bases from V and 6 from J; bases not matched to a gene: 11. Germline V gene sequence: CDR1 DFQATT, CDR2 SNEGSKA (reference sequence). CDR3 bases: TGCAGTGCTAGCCCGCTAGCGGTGAGTTTCAATGAGCAGTTCTTC. Translating it yields CSASPLAVSFNEQFF.

As concerns this clonotype: A read error is possible here, since a much larger clone lies one base away. The chain links TRBV28 to TRBJ2-1, with 9 bases identical to TRBD2. CDR3 length: 17 amino acids. J gave up 5 bases and V 8 bases, and 16 bases lay outside the gene matches. Germline CDR1 is MDHEN and CDR2 is SYDVKM. The CDR3 reads CASATLAGEPLDNEQFF. The DNA of the CDR3 is TGTGCCAGCGCCACTTTAGCGGGAGAGCCCCTGGACAATGAGCAGTTCTTC.

There are many counts of this clonotype. Mismatch with germline at one junction end may stem from a read error. The chain is built from TRBV5-1 and TRBJ1-2; 11 positions agree with TRBD1. In germline, CDR1 is SGHRS, CDR2 YFSETQ. This CDR3 spans 16 amino acids. Here the CDR3 DNA reads TGTGCCAGCAGCTTTGGGGGACAGGGGGTGAACTATGGCTACACCTTC. Translation: CASSFGGQGVNYGYTF.

As to this clonotype: This may arise from a read error, as a much more abundant clone is one base away. The chain couples TRBV29-1 to TRBJ2-1, with 9 bases lining up with TRBD2. The CDR3 length is 16 residues. Germline values: CDR1 SQVTM, CDR2 ANQGSEA. J gave up 6 bases and V 4 bases, and 13 bases lay outside the gene matches. CDR3 protein: CSVGKRGSGSCNEQFF. CDR3 DNA sequence: TGCAGCGTTGGCAAACGGGGTAGCGGGAGCTGCAATGAGCAGTTCTTC.

Only one count was recorded for this clonotype. V gene TRBV6-1 combines with J gene TRBJ2-1; TRBD2 matches at 11 bases. The V gene end was trimmed by 8 bases and the J gene end by 10 bases; junction bases not matched to a gene: 7. There are 13 residues in the CDR3. Germline CDR1 is MNHNS and CDR2 is SASEGT. CDR3 nucleotide sequence: TGTGCCAGCTTGACTAGCGGGATTTCGGAGCAGTTCTTC. It specifies CASLTSGISEQFF.

The sample holds many counts of this clonotype. One end of the junction varies from germline; a read error may be responsible. For the CDR3, the DNA is TGCAGCGCTAGCGGGAGGGAGGAAGAGCAGTTCTTC. It translates to CSASGREEEQFF. This chain links TRBV20-1 with TRBJ2-1; 12 bases line up with TRBD2. This CDR3 is 12 amino acids long. Germline V gene data show CDR1 as DFQATT and CDR2 as SNEGSKA (reference sequence).